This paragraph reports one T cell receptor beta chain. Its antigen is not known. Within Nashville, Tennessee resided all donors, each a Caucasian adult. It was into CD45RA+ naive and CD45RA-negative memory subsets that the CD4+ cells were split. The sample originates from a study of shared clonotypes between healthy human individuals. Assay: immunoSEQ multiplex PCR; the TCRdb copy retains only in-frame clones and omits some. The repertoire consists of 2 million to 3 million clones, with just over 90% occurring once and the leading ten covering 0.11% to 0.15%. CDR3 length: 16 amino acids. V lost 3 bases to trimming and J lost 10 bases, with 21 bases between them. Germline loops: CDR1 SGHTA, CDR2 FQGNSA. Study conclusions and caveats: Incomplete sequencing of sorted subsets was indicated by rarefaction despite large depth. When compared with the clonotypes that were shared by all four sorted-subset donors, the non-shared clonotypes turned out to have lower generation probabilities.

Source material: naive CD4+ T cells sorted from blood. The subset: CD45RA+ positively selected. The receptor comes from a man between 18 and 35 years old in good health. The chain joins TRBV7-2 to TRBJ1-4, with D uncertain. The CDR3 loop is CASSFLPGRSLGKLFF. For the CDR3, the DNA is TGTGCCAGCAGCTTCCTACCGGGCCGAAGCCTTGGAAAACTGTTTTTT.